This paragraph reports one T cell receptor beta chain. Its target is not known. Germline-derived CDR1 and CDR2 are GTSNPN and SVGIG (reference sequence). This CDR3 is built from 13 residues. Trimming pared 0 bases from V and 5 bases from J, leaving 8 bases between. The libraries were made with immunoSEQ v3. Profiled with immunoSEQ multiplex PCR; TCRdb holds only in-frame clones, not every one. This sample has under 35,000 clones, with 74% found just once. The source of the sample is a study of TIL therapy for anti-PD-1-resistant metastatic lung cancer. Study summary: Tumor harvest preceded PD-1/PD-L1 blockade, followed by nivolumab treatment. Tumors had a median PD-L1 proportion score of about 6%. The study, taken as a whole, reports: Patients were highly selected, enriched for treatment-naive, never-smoker and oncogene-addicted cases.

As for time point: pre-treatment sample, taken before nivolumab and TIL therapy. Patients were adults with stage 4 NSCLC. The TCR was taken from a woman aged 30 to 85 with non-small cell lung cancer. Specimen: blood, collected at baseline. The chain combines TRBV30 with TRBJ2-1; D remains unclear. The CDR3 region is CAWSVGGNNEQFF. DNA of the CDR3: TGTGCCTGGAGTGTAGGTGGAAACAATGAGCAGTTCTTC.